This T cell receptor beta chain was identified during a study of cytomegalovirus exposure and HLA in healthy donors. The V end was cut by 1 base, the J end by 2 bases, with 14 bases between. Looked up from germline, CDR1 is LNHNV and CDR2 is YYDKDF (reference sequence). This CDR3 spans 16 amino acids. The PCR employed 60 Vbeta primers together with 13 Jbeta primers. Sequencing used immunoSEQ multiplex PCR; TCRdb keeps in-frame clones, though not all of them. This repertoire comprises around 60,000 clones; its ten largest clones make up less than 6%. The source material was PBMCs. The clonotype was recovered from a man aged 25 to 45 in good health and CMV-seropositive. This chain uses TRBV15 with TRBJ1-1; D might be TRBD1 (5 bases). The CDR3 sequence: CATSRGTLGFNTEAFF. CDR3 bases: TGTGCCACCAGCAGAGGGACATTAGGGTTTAACACTGAAGCTTTCTTT.